This section outlines one TCR beta chain sequence together with its context. This sample stems from a study of OX40 agonist ivuxolimab in advanced cancers. Repertoires were generated with immunoSEQ multiplex PCR, while TCRdb's copy carries only in-frame clones and drops some. The sample includes 40,000 to 45,000 clones, over 70% of them seen just once. Germline values: CDR1 GTSNPN, CDR2 SVGIG (reference sequence). V lost 0 bases, J lost 6 bases, and 12 bases lay in between. The CDR3 is made up of 13 amino acids. The chain uses TRBV30 and TRBJ2-7, with D hard to call. The source material was CD4+ or CD8+ T cells sorted from blood, sampled in a trial of the OX40 agonist ivuxolimab. The TCR was taken from an adult with an advanced solid tumor such as melanoma, head and neck, liver or kidney cancer. CDR3: CAWSVGFRGEQYF. The CDR3 nucleotides read TGTGCCTGGAGTGTTGGGTTTCGAGGCGAGCAGTACTTC.